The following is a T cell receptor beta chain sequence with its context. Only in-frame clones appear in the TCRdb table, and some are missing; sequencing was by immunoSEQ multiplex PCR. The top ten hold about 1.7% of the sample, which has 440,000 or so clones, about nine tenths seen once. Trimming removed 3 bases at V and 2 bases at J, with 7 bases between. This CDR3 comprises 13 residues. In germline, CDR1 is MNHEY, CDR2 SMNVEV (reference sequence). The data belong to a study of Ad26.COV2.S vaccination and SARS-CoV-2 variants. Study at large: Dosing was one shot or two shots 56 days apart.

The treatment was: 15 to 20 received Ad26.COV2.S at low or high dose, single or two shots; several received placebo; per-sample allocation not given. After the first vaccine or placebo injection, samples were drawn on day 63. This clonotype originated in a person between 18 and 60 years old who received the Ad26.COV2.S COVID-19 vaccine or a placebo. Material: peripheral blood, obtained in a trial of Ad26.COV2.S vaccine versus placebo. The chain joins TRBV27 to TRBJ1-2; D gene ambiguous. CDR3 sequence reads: CASSFGRNYGYTF. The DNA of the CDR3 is TGTGCCAGCAGTTTTGGTAGAAACTATGGCTACACCTTC.